This paragraph reports one T cell receptor (beta chain). The antigen is not known. This sample stems from a study of shared clonotypes between healthy human individuals. Background on the study: Each donor's CD8 memory used one plate, CD8 naive two, each CD4 subset three.

The CDR3 consists of 13 residues. The V end lost 0 bases, the J end lost 4 bases, and 6 bases lay between the germline ends. Germline V lookup: CDR1 SGDLS, CDR2 YYNGEE. The study, taken as a whole, reports: In several donors, around 5.5% of naive CD4 clonotypes appeared in common.

Source study methods: Filtering differed, since immunoSEQ gave only junction sequences and no quality scores. TCRdb's copy holds only in-frame clones and misses some; the assay was immunoSEQ multiplex PCR. Clone size and V and J calls were adopted from that table, with D and trimming inferred from the DNA. The repertoire holds roughly 1,800,000 clones, with about 95% as singletons. In the naive CD8 group, cells lacked CD45RO and were positively selected for CCR7, so terminally differentiated effector memory CD45RA+ cells were left out. The sequence came from a young man in good health. The V and J genes are TRBV9 and TRBJ2-3; D is unclear. Input material: naive CD8+ T cells sorted from blood. CDR3: CASSVGNADTQYF. In DNA, the CDR3 is TGTGCCAGCAGCGTAGGGAATGCAGATACGCAGTATTTT.